The following is a TCR beta chain sequence with its context. The data are from a study of T-cell memory formation after mild COVID-19. TCRdb called the 5' RACE reads again in MiXCR, with one record for every CDR3 protein. The sample lists roughly 170,000 distinct CDR3 sequences, under 20% occurring once. V was cut by 3 bases and J by 9 bases, with 6 bases left in between. Germline loops: CDR1 MGHDK, CDR2 SYGVNS. The CDR3 consists of 11 residues. This rearrangement joins TRBV25-1 to TRBJ2-1; D is undetermined. The sequence derives from a man aged 18 to 35 who had mild COVID-19 (a few samples of this study predate the infection). Cell type and time point are not known. Specimen: PBMCs or a T cell subset sorted from them (not recorded which). Here the CDR3 reads CASSEGFEQFF. The CDR3, as DNA: TGTGCCAGCAGTGAGGGATTTGAGCAGTTCTTC.